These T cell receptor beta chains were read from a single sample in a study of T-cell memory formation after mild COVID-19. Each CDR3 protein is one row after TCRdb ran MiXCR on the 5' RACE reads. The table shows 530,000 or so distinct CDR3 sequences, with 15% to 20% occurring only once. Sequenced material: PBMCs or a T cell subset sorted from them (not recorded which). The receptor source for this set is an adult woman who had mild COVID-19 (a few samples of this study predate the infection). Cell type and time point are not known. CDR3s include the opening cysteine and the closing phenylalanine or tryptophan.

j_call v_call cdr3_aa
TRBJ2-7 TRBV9 CASSAGTSGTYEQYF
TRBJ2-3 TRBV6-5 CASRVLAGGFPGADTQYF
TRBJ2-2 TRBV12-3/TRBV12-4 CASSFLSGTSGVGELFF
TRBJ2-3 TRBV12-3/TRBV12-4 CASSLDLTGGVPDTQYF
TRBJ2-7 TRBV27 CASSPWTGKDEQYF
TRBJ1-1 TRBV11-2 CASRAGYRGNTEAFF
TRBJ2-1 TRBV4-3 CASSQETIAGTLYNEQFF
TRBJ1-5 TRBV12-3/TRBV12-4 CASSLQVPGQPQHF
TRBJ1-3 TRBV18 CASSPPSGTGNTIYF
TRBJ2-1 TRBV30 CAWSVMTGFGNEQFF
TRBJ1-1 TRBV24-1 CATSELGRTEAFF
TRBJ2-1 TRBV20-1 CSARDSAGLGNEQFF
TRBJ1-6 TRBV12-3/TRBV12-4 CASRNAQGNNSPLHF
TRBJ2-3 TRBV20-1 CSALPVPYEGTDTQYF
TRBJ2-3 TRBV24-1 CATSDAGRPTDTQYF
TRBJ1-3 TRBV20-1 CSATRDRGKAGNTIYF
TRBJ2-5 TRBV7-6 CASSLARLAGGPVQETQYF
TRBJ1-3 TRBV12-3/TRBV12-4 CASTTAGVAGNTIYF
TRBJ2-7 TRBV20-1 CSASPQSGDYEQYF
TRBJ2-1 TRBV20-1 CSAYGKSSYNEQFF
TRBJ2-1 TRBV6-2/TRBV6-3 CASRPSVSQGSYNEQFF
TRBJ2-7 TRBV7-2 CASSFTDPGPLGEQYF
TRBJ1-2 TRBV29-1 CSVPGGGHVGYTF
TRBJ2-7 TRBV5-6 CASSSGTVSYERYF
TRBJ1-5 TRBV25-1 CASSEGGENNQPQHF
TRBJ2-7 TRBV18 CASSPVPGTTTYEQYF
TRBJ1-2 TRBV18 CASSTGVLSNYGYTF
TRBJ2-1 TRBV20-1 CSANRDLFF
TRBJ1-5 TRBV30 CAWSQNPREPQHF
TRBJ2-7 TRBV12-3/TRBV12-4 CASRPTSGRAYEQYF
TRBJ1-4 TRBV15 CATSRDPTATNEKLFF
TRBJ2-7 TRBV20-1 CSALTPPGQGHF
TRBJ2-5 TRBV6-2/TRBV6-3 CASGVAGGRETQYF
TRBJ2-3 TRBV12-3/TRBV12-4 CASSVRDLTDTQYF
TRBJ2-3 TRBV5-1 CASTPDGLAGGGTDTQYF
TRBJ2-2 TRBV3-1 CASRFRVTGELFF
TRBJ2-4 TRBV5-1 CASSLEGTKNIQYF
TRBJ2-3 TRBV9 CASSVGTRQATSTDTQYF
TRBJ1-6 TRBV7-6 CASSLEMESPLHF
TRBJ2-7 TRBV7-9 CASGPLAGVEYF
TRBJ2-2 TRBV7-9 CAHSGPQVTGELFF
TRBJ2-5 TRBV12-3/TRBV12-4 CASSLDGSGGETQYF
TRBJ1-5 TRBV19 CASREDSSNQPQHF
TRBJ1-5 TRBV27 CASSHGADSNQPQHF
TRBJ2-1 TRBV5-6 CASSLGLAEAYNEQFF
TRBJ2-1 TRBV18 CASSPPTSGRTINEQFF
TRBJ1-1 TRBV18 CASSPMVENTEAFF
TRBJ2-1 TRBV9 CASSPELAGVNEQFF
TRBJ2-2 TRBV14 CASSQDIWANTGELFF
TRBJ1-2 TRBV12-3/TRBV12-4 CASSFMGGPPYGYTF
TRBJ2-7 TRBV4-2 CASSQPTSGGHSYEQYF
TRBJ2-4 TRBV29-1 CSAMDRAKNIQYF
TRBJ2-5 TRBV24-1 CATSDRGISETQYF